This T cell receptor beta chain was identified in a study of CD4 and CD8 cells across lung adenocarcinoma regions. V trimming: 2 bases; J trimming: 6 bases; junction bases outside the gene matches: 9. The CDR3 covers 17 residues. CDR1 is MNHEY, CDR2 SVGAGI, per germline. TCRdb reprocessed the PCR reads via MiXCR and lists one record per CDR3 protein. The repertoire holds about 12,000 distinct CDR3 sequences, with less than 60% as singletons. Samples came from patients with localized non-small cell lung adenocarcinoma. Input material: CD8+ T cells from the margin of a lung tumor. The clonotype was recovered from a female donor with lung adenocarcinoma. The CD4 and CD8 labels of this study may be unreliable. The J gene is TRBJ2-3, the V gene TRBV6-5, with TRBD1 identical over 12 bases. CDR3 loop: CASSYGTGGVFLDTQYF. CDR3 DNA: TGTGCCAGCAGTTACGGGACAGGGGGCGTTTTTTTGGATACGCAGTATTTT.